These T cell receptor beta chains were read from a single sample in a study of neoadjuvant nivolumab and ipilimumab in lung cancer. TCRdb's copy holds only in-frame clones and misses some; the assay was immunoSEQ multiplex PCR. Counted here are tens of thousands of clones, over 75% occurring once; the ten biggest clones make up about 5.3%. The input for sequencing was peripheral blood, taken after neoadjuvant nivolumab, alone or with ipilimumab, at or shortly before surgery. These receptors came from an adult with non-small cell lung cancer. Both conserved end residues are part of each CDR3. A D gene is named only where the DNA matches it firmly. Clone size, where shown, is once, few, many, or a class for clones that have expanded.

TRBJ2-5 | NA | NA | TRBV29-1 | TGCAGCGTTGATCGGGGGTCTGAGACCCAGTACTTC | CSVDRGSETQYF
TRBJ1-2 | NA | NA | TRBV13 | TGTGCCAGCAGCGCACACGGCTATGGCTACACCTTC | CASSAHGYGYTF
TRBJ1-2 | NA | NA | TRBV11-2 | TGTGCCAGCAGCTTAGGGACTGTTAACTATGGCTACACCTTC | CASSLGTVNYGYTF
TRBJ2-7 | NA | NA | TRBV4-3 | TGCGCCAGCAGCCCATACAGGGACACCTCCTACGAGCAGTACTTC | CASSPYRDTSYEQYF
TRBJ2-7 | NA | NA | TRBV18 | TGTGCCAGCTCACCAAAACCGTCCTACGAGCAGTACTTC | CASSPKPSYEQYF
TRBJ1-5 | NA | NA | TRBV29-1 | TGCAGCGTTCCGAGCCGGGTCCCCAATCAGCCCCAGCATTTT | CSVPSRVPNQPQHF
TRBJ1-2 | NA | NA | TRBV28 | TGTGCCAGCAGTTCCCAGTTTCAGGTCCTAGGCGGCTACACCTTC | CASSSQFQVLGGYTF
TRBJ2-1 | NA | NA | TRBV5-1 | TGCGCCAGCAGCTTGGCAGTGACCCCCTACAATGAGCAGTTCTTC | CASSLAVTPYNEQFF
TRBJ1-1 | NA | once | TRBV6-5 | TGTGCCAGCAGTTACAGGGTAGGGACCACTGAAGCTTTCTTT | CASSYRVGTTEAFF
TRBJ2-6 | NA | NA | TRBV27 | TGTGCCAGCAGTTTCGGGACGGGCTCTGGGGCCAACGTCCTGACTTTC | CASSFGTGSGANVLTF
TRBJ1-2 | NA | NA | TRBV5-1 | TGCGCCAGCAGCTACGGAAGTAACTATGGCTACACCTTC | CASSYGSNYGYTF
TRBJ2-1 | TRBD2 | NA | TRBV5-1 | TGCGCCAGCAGCTTCCCTAGCGGGGGAGTCTATGAGCAGTTCTTC | CASSFPSGGVYEQFF
TRBJ2-5 | NA | NA | TRBV28 | TGTGCCAGCAGTAAACCGGACGGAGAGACCCAGTACTTC | CASSKPDGETQYF
TRBJ1-1 | NA | NA | TRBV10-3 | TGTGCCATCAGTGAGGGGGGTGAAGCTTTCTTT | CAISEGGEAFF
TRBJ2-2 | NA | NA | TRBV28 | TGTGCCAGCACCCAAATGGGACAGCTGTTTTTT | CASTQMGQLFF
TRBJ2-7 | NA | NA | TRBV30 | TGTGCCTGGAGTGTACAGGGGATACGGGGGGTACCCTACGAGCAGTACTTC | CAWSVQGIRGVPYEQYF
TRBJ1-2 | NA | NA | TRBV6-5 | TGTGCCAGCAGTTATCAACTCGAAAGGGACTATGGCTACACCTTC | CASSYQLERDYGYTF
TRBJ1-1 | NA | NA | TRBV5-1 | TGCGCCAGCAGCCGCGGGACCGCGGTAACTGAAGCTTTCTTT | CASSRGTAVTEAFF
TRBJ2-1 | NA | NA | TRBV7-8 | TGTGCCAGTGGGGTGGGGCGCGGTGAGCAGTTCTTC | CASGVGRGEQFF
TRBJ2-3 | NA | NA | TRBV6-6 | TGTGCCAGCACTGGGACAAGTTGGCTAGACACGCAGTATTTT | CASTGTSWLDTQYF
TRBJ2-5 | NA | NA | TRBV7-7 | TGTGCCAGCAGCTTAGGTGGCTCGGAACAAGAGACCCAGTACTTC | CASSLGGSEQETQYF
TRBJ1-1 | NA | NA | TRBV7-9 | TGTGCCAGCAGCTTATCCGGGGCCTTTGAAGCTTTCTTT | CASSLSGAFEAFF
TRBJ2-3 | TRBD2 | NA | TRBV13 | TGTGCCAGCAGCGCCTCGAGCGGGGGGTTGGCAGATACGCAGTATTTT | CASSASSGGLADTQYF
TRBJ2-5 | TRBD2 | NA | TRBV2 | TGTGCCAGCAGTGGAACGGGGGGGCAAGAGACCCAGTACTTC | CASSGTGGQETQYF
TRBJ1-3 | NA | NA | TRBV29-1 | TGCAGCGCTGAAGGGGGGAACACCATATATTTT | CSAEGGNTIYF
TRBJ2-5 | NA | NA | TRBV6-7 | TGTGCCAGGAGAGGTACCCAAGAGACCCAGTACTTC | CARRGTQETQYF
TRBJ1-2 | NA | NA | TRBV4-1 | TGCGCCAGCAGCCAAGGAGTCCTAGAAGGCTACACCTTC | CASSQGVLEGYTF
TRBJ2-7 | NA | NA | TRBV5-1 | TGCGCCAGCAGCCCACCCCTCAGAGGGAGAGTGTACGAGCAGTACTTC | CASSPPLRGRVYEQYF
TRBJ2-7 | TRBD1 | once | TRBV19 | TGTGCCAGTAGTCCTGGGACAGCCTACGAGCAGTACTTC | CASSPGTAYEQYF
TRBJ2-3 | NA | NA | TRBV20-1 | TGCAGTGCTAGTCGATCAGATACGCAGTATTTT | CSASRSDTQYF
TRBJ1-2 | NA | few | TRBV5-1 | TGCGCCAGCAGCTCCTGGGGGCTCTCACCTGGCTACACCTTC | CASSSWGLSPGYTF
TRBJ1-2 | TRBD1 | NA | TRBV5-5 | TGTGCCAGCACCGGGACAGGGTTAGTTTATGGCTACACCTTC | CASTGTGLVYGYTF
TRBJ1-2 | TRBD1 | NA | TRBV5-6 | TGTGCCAGCAGCTTGGGATGGGACAGACGCTATGGCTACACCTTC | CASSLGWDRRYGYTF
TRBJ2-1 | NA | NA | TRBV6-1 | TGTGCCAGCAGTGAAACAGGGTTTTACAATGAGCAGTTCTTC | CASSETGFYNEQFF
TRBJ1-1 | TRBD1 | NA | TRBV7-8 | TGTGCCAGCAGCTTAGAATACAGGGGGTCTGAAGCTTTCTTT | CASSLEYRGSEAFF
TRBJ2-7 | TRBD1 | NA | TRBV15 | TGTGCCACCAGCCCCCGGCAGGGGGTGAACGAGCAGTACTTC | CATSPRQGVNEQYF
TRBJ2-1 | NA | NA | TRBV4-1 | TGCGCCAGCAGCCAAGAGGGGACCAGTGGGAATGAGCAGTTCTTC | CASSQEGTSGNEQFF
TRBJ2-2 | TRBD2 | NA | TRBV29-1 | TGCAGCGTGGGTAGCGGGTACACCGGGGAGCTGTTTTTT | CSVGSGYTGELFF
TRBJ2-5 | TRBD1 | NA | TRBV7-7 | TGTGCCAGCAGCTTACTTGGGACAGGGGAGACCCAGTACTTC | CASSLLGTGETQYF
TRBJ1-1 | NA | NA | TRBV10-1 | TGCGCCAGCAGTCGACAGGCGAACACTGAAGCTTTCTTT | CASSRQANTEAFF